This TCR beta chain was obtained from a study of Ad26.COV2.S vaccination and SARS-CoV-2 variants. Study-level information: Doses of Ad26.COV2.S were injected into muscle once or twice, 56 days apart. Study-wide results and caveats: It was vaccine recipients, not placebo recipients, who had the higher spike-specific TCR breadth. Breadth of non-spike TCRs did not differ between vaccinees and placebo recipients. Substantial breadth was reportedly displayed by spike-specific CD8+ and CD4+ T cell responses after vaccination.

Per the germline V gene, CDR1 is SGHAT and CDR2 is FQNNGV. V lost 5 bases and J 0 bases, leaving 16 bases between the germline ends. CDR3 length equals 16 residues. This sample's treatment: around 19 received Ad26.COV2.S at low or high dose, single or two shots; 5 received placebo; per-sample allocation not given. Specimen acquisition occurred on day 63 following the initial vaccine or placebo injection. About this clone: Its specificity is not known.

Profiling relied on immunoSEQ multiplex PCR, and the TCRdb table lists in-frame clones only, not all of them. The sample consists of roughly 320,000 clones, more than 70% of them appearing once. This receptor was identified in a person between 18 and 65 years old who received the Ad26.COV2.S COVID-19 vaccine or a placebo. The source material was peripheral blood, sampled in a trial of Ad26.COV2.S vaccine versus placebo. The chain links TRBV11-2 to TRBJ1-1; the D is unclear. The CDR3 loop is CASSLRLHTMNTEAFF. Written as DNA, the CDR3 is TGTGCCAGCAGCCTCCGATTACATACGATGAACACTGAAGCTTTCTTT.